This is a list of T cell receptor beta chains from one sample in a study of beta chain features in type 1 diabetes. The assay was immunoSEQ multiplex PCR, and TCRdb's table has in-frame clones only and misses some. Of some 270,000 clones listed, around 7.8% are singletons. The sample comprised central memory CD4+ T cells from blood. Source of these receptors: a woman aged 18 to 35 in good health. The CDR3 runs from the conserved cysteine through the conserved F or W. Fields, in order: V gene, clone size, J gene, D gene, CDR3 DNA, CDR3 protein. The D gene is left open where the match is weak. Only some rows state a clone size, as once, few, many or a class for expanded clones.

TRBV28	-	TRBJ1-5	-	TGTGCCAGCAGTACGATGGGGGGGCCCAATCAGCCCCAGCATTTT	CASSTMGGPNQPQHF
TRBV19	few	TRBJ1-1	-	TGTGCCAGTAGTATAGATCGTAGGGTGACTGAAGCTTTCTTT	CASSIDRRVTEAFF
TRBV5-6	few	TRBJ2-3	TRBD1	TGTGCCAGCAGCCCGGGGACAGGGGGCGATACGCAGTATTTT	CASSPGTGGDTQYF
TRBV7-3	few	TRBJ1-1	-	TGTGCCAGCAGCTTAATGCGGGGCACTGAAGCTTTCTTT	CASSLMRGTEAFF
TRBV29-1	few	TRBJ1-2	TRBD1	TGCAGCGTCGCGAGGACAGGGGACTATGGCTACACCTTC	CSVARTGDYGYTF
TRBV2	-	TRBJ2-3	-	TGTGCCAGCAGTGAAGGGGTGGATACGCAGTATTTT	CASSEGVDTQYF
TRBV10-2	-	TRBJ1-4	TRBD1	TGCGCCAGCAGCGACAGGGGACCCCTCGTGTTGTTTTTT	CASSDRGPLVLFF
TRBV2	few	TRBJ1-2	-	TGTGCCAGCAGAAAGGGGGTGACCTCCTATGGCTACACCTTC	CASRKGVTSYGYTF
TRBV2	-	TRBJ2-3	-	TGTGCCAGCGGGACATTTAGCACAGATACGCAGTATTTT	CASGTFSTDTQYF
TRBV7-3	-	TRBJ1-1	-	TGTGCCAGCAGCTTAATCCCGGCGGGATACACTGAAGCTTTCTTT	CASSLIPAGYTEAFF
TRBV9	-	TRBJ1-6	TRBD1	TGTGCCAGCAGCGTAGAGGGGGACAGGGGCTCACCCCTCCACTTT	CASSVEGDRGSPLHF
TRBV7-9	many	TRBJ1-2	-	TGTGCCAGCTATCGATATGCCGGGGCCCATGACTATGGCTACACCTTC	CASYRYAGAHDYGYTF
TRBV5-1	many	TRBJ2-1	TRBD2	TGCGCCAGCCGCCCTAGCGGGGGGCTTAATGAGCAGTTCTTC	CASRPSGGLNEQFF
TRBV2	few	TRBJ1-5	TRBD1	TGTGCCAGCAGTCAAGACAGGGGGATTCAGCCCCAGCATTTT	CASSQDRGIQPQHF
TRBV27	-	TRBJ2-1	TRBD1	TGTGCCAGCAGTTTAAGGGACAGCCCAAGGTACAATGAGCAGTTCTTC	CASSLRDSPRYNEQFF
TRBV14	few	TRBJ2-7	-	TGTGCCAGCAGCCGGGCGGGGATCGAGCAGTACTTC	CASSRAGIEQYF
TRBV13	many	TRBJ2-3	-	TGTGCCAGCAGCTCCCCTCTGACAGATACGCAGTATTTT	CASSSPLTDTQYF
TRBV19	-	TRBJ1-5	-	TGTGCCAGTAGTAAAAACGAGGGCAATCAGCCCCAGCATTTT	CASSKNEGNQPQHF
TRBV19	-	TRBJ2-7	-	TGTGCCAGTAGTATTGGTACGGCCGAGCAGTACTTC	CASSIGTAEQYF
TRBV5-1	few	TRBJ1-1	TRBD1	TGCGCCAGCAGCTCGGGGACAGGGATGAACACTGAAGCTTTCTTT	CASSSGTGMNTEAFF
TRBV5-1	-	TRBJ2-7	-	TGCGCCAGCAGCTTGAGTCGGAACGAGCAGTACTTC	CASSLSRNEQYF
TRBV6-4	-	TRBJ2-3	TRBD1	TGTGCCAGCAGTTCCAGCGACAGGGCAGATACGCAGTATTTT	CASSSSDRADTQYF
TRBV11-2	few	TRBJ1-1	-	TGTGCCAGCAGCTTCCTGCCCACCCGGGGGGCTGAAGCTTTCTTT	CASSFLPTRGAEAFF
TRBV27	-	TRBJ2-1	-	TGTGCCAGCAGTCCCACCCGAGGGTACGGGAATGAGCAGTTCTTC	CASSPTRGYGNEQFF
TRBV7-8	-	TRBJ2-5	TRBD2	TGTGCCAGCAGACGGACTAGCGGCAAAGAGACCCAGTACTTC	CASRRTSGKETQYF
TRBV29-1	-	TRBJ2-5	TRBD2	TGCAGCGTCCGACTAGCGGAAGAGACCCAGTACTTC	CSVRLAEETQYF
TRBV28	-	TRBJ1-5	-	TGTGCCTGGGGGGCAACGAACAATCAGCCCCAGCATTTT	CAWGATNNQPQHF
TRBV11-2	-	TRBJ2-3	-	TGTGCCAGCAGCTTGGCTAGGGCCGGCGCCTGGACAGATACGCAGTATTTT	CASSLARAGAWTDTQYF
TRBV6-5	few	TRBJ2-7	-	TGTGCCAGCAGAAGAACAGGGATGGACGAGCAGTACTTC	CASRRTGMDEQYF
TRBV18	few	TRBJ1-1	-	TGTGCCAGCTCAACATACGAAGGGATAAGTGACACTGAAGCTTTCTTT	CASSTYEGISDTEAFF
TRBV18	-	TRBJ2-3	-	TGTGCCAGCTCACCAACGCCGGGGCAAGATACGCAGTATTTT	CASSPTPGQDTQYF
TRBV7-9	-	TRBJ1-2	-	TGTGCCAGCAGCTTAGCGGCGGCTTCCTATGGCTACACCTTC	CASSLAAASYGYTF
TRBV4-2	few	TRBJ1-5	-	TGTGCCAGCAGCCAAGACGCCAACCCAGGCCAGCCCCAGCATTTT	CASSQDANPGQPQHF
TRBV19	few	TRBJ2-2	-	TGTGCCAGCTCCCACTCCAGACGACTCAACACCGGGGAGCTGTTTTTT	CASSHSRRLNTGELFF
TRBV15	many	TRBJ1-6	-	TGTGCCACCAGCCGGGACAACGGAAATTCACCCCTCCACTTT	CATSRDNGNSPLHF
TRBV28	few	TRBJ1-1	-	TGTGCCAGCAGCACCCAGCCTTCGAACACTGAAGCTTTCTTT	CASSTQPSNTEAFF
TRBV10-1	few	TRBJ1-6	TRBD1	TGCGCCAGCAGCTACAACAGGGGGCGAGGTCGATCACCCCTCCACTTT	CASSYNRGRGRSPLHF
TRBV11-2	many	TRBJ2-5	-	TGTGCCAGCAGCTCACCCGTTGGAGCGACCCAGTACTTC	CASSSPVGATQYF
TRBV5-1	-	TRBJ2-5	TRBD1	TGCGCCAGCAGGGGAGGACAGGGGGCTATGAAGACCCAGTACTTC	CASRGGQGAMKTQYF
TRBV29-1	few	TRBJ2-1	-	TGCAGCGTCCGTAGCGGCTCCCCACCCTACAATGAGCAGTTCTTC	CSVRSGSPPYNEQFF
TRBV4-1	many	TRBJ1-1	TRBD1	TGCGCCAGCAGCCCTGGGACAGCCACCTCCGCCGCTTTCTTT	CASSPGTATSAAFF
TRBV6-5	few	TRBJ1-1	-	TGTGCCAGCAGTTACCAGGAAGGGGTCACAGCTTTCTTT	CASSYQEGVTAFF
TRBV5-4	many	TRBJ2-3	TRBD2	TGTGCCAGCAGCCAGGGGACTAGCGCAGATACGCAGTATTTT	CASSQGTSADTQYF
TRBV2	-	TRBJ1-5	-	TGTGCCAGCAGCCTCAATCAGCCCCAGCATTTT	CASSLNQPQHF
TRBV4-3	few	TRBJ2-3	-	TGCGCCAGCAGCAATCAAGGGAAGTCAGATACGCAGTATTTT	CASSNQGKSDTQYF
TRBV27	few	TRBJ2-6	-	TGTGCCAGCAGTACCCCCGGCTCTGGGGCCAACGTCCTGACTTTC	CASSTPGSGANVLTF
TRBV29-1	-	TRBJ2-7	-	TGCAGCGTTAATGACGGGACCTACGAGCAGTACTTC	CSVNDGTYEQYF
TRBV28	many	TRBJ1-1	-	TGTGCCAGCAGTTTCGTGGGGCCAAATGAAGCTTTCTTT	CASSFVGPNEAFF
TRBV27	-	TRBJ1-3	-	TGTGCCAGCAGGAGAGGGGGGCGGCAAGGAAACACCATATATTTT	CASRRGGRQGNTIYF
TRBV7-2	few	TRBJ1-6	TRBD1	TGTGCCAGCAGTTATAGGGGGACAGGGGTGGCACCCCTCCACTTT	CASSYRGTGVAPLHF
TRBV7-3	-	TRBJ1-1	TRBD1	TGTGCCAGCAGCTCGACAGGGCGGGACACTGAAGCTTTCTTT	CASSSTGRDTEAFF
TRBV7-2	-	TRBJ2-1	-	TGTGCCAGCAGCCCCGTGGCGAGCTCCTACAATGAGCAGTTCTTC	CASSPVASSYNEQFF
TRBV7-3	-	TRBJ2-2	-	TGTGCCAGCAGCACCGGGTCCCACACCGGGGAGCTGTTTTTT	CASSTGSHTGELFF
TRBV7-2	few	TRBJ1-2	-	TGTGCCAGCAGCTTAGGATTCCAGACGATGGTCTTC	CASSLGFQTMVF
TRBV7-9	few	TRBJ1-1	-	TGTGCCAGCAGCTTAGTTGGGTCAAACACTGAAGCTTTCTTT	CASSLVGSNTEAFF
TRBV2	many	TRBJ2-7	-	TGTGCCGGACAGACAGACTACGAGCAGTACTTC	CAGQTDYEQYF
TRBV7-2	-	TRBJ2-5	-	TGTGCCAGCAGCTTAGAAGCCATGTACCAAGAGACCCAGTACTTC	CASSLEAMYQETQYF
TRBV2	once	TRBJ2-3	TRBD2	TGTGCCAGCAGTCGACTAGCGGGAGGGATAGATACGCAGTATTTT	CASSRLAGGIDTQYF
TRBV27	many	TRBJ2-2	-	TGTGCCAGCAGTCGACTCAGGGGAGGAGCCGCCACCGGGGAGCTGTTTTTT	CASSRLRGGAATGELFF